The T cell receptor (beta chain) under discussion was sequenced for a study of long-term antiretroviral therapy in people with HIV. Researchers report immunoSEQ v3.0 was run at survey level. Data came from immunoSEQ multiplex PCR; TCRdb stores just in-frame clones and leaves some out. This table has tens of thousands of clones, approximately 92% appearing once. The sample in question was unsorted PBMCs, obtained more than 5 years after starting antiretroviral therapy. The source is a woman between 40 and 50 years old with HIV.

CDR3 sequence (DNA): TGCGCCAGCAGCCACCTGGACTGGACTGGCTACACCTTC. This gives the protein CASSHLDWTGYTF. J is TRBJ1-2 and V is TRBV4-3; D unclear. V lost 3 bases, J lost 7 bases, and 12 bases lay in between. The CDR3 has 13 amino acids. The germline gives CDR1 LGHNA, CDR2 YSLEER.